What follows describes a single TCR beta chain. Antigen specificity is unknown. Every isolated RNA sample was fully reverse transcribed, so sequencing captured expressed TCRB transcripts. Samples of naive, central memory and regulatory T cells yielded a mean of about 3.5 million reads. Clones were sequenced by immunoSEQ multiplex PCR, and TCRdb holds only the in-frame ones, with some missing. This sample has hundreds of thousands of clones, with 12% to 15% found just once. This sample is part of a study of beta chain features in type 1 diabetes. Study observations and caveats: In the patient group, naive, central memory and Treg TCRB repertoires seemed more alike than in the healthy donor group. Any HLA effect on TCRB rearrangement was left unresolved by small sub-analyses.

By way of CD45RO/CCR7/CD25/CD127/CD95/CD27, the CD4+ regulatory, stem cell-like memory, central memory and naive cells were sorted. Unmatched junction bases numbered 7, after V lost 0 bases and J lost 8 bases. CDR3 length equals 14 residues. Germline lookup yields CDR1 MGHDK and CDR2 SYGVNS. Source material: naive CD4+ T cells from blood. The V gene is TRBV25-1, the J gene TRBJ2-7; 7 bases match TRBD1. This TCR was sampled from a woman in her thirties or forties in good health. The CDR3 protein is CASSEYFGTEKQYF. As DNA, the CDR3 is TGTGCCAGCAGTGAATATTTCGGGACAGAAAAGCAGTACTTC.